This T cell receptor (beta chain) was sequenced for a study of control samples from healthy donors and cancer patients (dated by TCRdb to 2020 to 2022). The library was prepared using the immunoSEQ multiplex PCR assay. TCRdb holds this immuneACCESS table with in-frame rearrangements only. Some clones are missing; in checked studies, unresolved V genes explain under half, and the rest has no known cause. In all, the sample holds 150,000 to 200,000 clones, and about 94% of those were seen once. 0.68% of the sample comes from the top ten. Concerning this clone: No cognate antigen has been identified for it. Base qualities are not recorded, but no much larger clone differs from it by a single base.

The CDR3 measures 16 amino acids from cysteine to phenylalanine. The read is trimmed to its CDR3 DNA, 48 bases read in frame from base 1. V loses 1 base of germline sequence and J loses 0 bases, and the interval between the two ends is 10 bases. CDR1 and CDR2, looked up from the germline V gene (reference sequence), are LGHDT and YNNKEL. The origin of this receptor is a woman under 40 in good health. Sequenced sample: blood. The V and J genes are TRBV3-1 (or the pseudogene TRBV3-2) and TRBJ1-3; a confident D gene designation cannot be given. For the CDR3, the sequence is CASSQARTNSGNTIYF. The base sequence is TGTGCCAGCAGCCAAGCGCGGACCAACTCTGGAAACACCATATATTTT.